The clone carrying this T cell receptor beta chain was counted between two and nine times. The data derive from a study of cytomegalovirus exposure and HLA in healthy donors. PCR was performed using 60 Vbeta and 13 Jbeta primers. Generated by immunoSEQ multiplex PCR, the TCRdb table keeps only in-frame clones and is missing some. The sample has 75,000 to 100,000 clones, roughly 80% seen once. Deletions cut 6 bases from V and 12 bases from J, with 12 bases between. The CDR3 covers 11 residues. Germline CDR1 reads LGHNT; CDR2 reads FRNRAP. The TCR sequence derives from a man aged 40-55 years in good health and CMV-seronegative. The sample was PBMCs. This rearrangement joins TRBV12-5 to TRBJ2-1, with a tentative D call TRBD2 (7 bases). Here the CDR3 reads CASGAGAWQFF. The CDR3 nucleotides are TGTGCTAGTGGGGCGGGGGCTTGGCAGTTCTTC.